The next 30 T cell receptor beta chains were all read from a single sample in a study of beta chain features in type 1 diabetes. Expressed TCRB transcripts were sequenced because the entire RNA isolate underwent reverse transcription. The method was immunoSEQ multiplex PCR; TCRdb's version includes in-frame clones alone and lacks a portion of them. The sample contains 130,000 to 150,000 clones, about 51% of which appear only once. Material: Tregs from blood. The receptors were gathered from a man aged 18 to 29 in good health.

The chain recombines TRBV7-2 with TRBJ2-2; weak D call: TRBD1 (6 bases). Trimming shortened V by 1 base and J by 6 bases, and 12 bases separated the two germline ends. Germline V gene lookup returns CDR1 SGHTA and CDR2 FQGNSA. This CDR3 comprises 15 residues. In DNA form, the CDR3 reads TGTGCCAGCAGCTTAGAAGGGACAAGGCCCGGGGAGCTGTTTTTT. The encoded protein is CASSLEGTRPGELFF.

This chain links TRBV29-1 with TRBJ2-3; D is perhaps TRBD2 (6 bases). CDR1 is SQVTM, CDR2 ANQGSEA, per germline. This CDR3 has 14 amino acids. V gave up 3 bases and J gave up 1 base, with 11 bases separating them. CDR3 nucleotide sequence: TGCAGCGTTGAGGGACTGGCTCGCACAGATACGCAGTATTTT. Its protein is CSVEGLARTDTQYF.

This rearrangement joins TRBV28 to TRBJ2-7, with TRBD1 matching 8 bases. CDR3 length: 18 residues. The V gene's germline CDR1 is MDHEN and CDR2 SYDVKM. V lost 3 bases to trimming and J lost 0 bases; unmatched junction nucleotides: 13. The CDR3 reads CASSFSLPGTGYSYEQYF. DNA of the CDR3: TGTGCCAGCAGTTTCTCCCTACCCGGGACAGGCTACTCCTACGAGCAGTACTTC.

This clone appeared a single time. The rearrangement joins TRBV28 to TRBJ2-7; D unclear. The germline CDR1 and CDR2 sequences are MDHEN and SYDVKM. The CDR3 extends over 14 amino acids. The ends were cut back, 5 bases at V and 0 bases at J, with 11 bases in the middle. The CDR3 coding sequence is TGTGCCAGCAGTCGAGGAGTGAGCTCCTACGAGCAGTACTTC. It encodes CASSRGVSSYEQYF.

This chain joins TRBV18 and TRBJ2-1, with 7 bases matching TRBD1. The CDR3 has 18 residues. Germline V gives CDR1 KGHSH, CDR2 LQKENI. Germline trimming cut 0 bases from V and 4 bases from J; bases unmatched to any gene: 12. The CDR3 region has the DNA TGTGCCAGCTCACCACCGGTTCTTGGGACAGCTGTATACAATGAGCAGTTCTTC. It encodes CASSPPVLGTAVYNEQFF.

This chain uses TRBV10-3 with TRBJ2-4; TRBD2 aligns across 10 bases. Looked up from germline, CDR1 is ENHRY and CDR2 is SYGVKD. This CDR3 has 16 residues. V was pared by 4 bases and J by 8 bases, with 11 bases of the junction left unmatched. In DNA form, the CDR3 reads TGTGCCATCAGTGCGGAGATAGCGGGGGGCCGGGACATTCAGTACTTC. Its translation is CAISAEIAGGRDIQYF.

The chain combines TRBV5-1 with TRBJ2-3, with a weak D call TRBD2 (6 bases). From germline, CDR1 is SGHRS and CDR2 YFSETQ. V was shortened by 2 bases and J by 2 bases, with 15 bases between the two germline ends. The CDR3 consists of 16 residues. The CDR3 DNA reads TGCGCCAGCAGCTTAGCGGTAGCGGCCAACACAGATACGCAGTATTTT. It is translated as CASSLAVAANTDTQYF.

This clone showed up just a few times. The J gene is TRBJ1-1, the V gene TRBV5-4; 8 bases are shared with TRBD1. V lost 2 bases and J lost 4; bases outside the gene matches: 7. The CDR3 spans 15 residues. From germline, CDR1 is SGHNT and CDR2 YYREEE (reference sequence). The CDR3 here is CASSLDRGFGTEAFF. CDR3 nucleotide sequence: TGTGCCAGCAGCTTAGACAGGGGCTTTGGCACTGAAGCTTTCTTT.

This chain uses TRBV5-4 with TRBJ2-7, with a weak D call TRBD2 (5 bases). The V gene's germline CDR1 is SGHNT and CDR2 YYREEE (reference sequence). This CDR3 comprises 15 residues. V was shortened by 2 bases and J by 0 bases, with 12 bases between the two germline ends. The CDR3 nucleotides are TGTGCCAGCAGCTTAGGAACTGGGAGCTCCTACGAGCAGTACTTC. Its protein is CASSLGTGSSYEQYF.

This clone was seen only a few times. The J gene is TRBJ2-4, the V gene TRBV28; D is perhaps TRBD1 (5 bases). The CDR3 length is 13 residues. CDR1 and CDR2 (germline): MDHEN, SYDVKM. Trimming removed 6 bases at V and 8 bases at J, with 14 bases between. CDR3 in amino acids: CASRPTGIYIQYF. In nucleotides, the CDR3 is TGTGCCAGCAGGCCCACAGGAATCTACATTCAGTACTTC.

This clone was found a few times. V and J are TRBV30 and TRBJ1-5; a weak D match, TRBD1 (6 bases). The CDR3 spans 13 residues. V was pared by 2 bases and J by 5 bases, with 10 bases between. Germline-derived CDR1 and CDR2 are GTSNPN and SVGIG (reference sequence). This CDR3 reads CAWSSGGDQPQHF. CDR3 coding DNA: TGTGCCTGGAGTAGCGGGGGCGATCAGCCCCAGCATTTT.

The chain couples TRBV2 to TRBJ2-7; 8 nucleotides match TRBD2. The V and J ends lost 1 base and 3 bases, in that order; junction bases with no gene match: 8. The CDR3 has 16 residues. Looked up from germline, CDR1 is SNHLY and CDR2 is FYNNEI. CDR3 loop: CASSEGSIAGFYEQYF. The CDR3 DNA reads TGTGCCAGCAGTGAAGGGTCGATAGCGGGGTTCTACGAGCAGTACTTC.

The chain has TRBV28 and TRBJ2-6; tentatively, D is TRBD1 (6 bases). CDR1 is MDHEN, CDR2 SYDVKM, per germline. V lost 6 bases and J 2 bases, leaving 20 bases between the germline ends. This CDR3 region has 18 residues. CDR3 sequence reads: CASSPPWGRGAGANVLTF. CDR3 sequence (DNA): TGTGCCAGCAGCCCGCCTTGGGGCAGGGGCGCTGGGGCCAACGTCCTGACTTTC.

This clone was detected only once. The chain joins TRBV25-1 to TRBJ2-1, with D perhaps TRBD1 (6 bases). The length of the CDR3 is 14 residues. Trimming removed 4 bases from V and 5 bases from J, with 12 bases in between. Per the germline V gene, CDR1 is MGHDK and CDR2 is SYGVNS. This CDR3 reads CASSGQVLNNEQFF. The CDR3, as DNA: TGTGCCAGCAGTGGACAGGTTTTAAACAATGAGCAGTTCTTC.

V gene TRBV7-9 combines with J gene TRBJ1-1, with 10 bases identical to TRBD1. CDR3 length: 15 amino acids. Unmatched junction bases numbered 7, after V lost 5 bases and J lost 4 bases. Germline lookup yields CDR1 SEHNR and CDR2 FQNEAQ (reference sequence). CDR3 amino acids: CASSPRDRGFTEAFF. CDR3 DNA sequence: TGTGCCAGCAGCCCAAGGGACAGGGGATTCACTGAAGCTTTCTTT.

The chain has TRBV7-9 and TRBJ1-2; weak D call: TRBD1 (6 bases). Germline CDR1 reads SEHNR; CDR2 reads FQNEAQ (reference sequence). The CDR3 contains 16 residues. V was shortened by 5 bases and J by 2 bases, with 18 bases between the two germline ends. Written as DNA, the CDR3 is TGTGCCAGCAGCCCCAGAAGGGGACAAATAAACTATGGCTACACCTTC. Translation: CASSPRRGQINYGYTF. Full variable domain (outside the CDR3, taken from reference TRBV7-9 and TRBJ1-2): DTGVSQNPRHKITKRGQNVTFRCDPISEHNRLYWYRQTLGQGPEFLTYFQNEAQLEKSRLLSDRFSAERPKGSFSTLEIQRTEQGDSAMYLCASSPRRGQINYGYTFGSGTRLTVV.

The CDR3 DNA reads TGTGCCACCAGCAGAGATGAGGGTTTTGTGGGGTACGAGCAGTACTTC. It is translated as CATSRDEGFVGYEQYF. The chain recombines TRBV15 with TRBJ2-7; tentative D call: TRBD2 (5 bases). Germline V gene sequence: CDR1 LNHNV, CDR2 YYDKDF (reference sequence). The ends were cut back, 0 bases at V and 4 bases at J, with 16 bases in the middle. This CDR3 is built from 16 residues.

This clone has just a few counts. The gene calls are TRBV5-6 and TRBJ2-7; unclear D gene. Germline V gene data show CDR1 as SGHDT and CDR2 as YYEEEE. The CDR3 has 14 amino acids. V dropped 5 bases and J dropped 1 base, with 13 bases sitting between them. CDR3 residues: CASRNVEVSYEQYF. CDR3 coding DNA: TGTGCCAGCAGGAATGTAGAGGTTTCCTACGAGCAGTACTTC.

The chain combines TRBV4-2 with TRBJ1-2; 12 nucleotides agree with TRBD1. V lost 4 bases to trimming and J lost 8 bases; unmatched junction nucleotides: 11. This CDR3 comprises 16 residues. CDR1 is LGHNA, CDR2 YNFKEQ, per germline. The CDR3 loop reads CASSPGTGGMDRGYTF. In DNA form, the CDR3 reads TGTGCCAGCAGCCCTGGGACAGGGGGCATGGACCGAGGCTACACCTTC.

The CDR3 spells CASSLANRGFMNQPQHF. In nucleotides, the CDR3 is TGTGCCAGCAGCTTAGCTAACAGGGGGTTTATGAATCAGCCCCAGCATTTT. The chain links TRBV7-8 to TRBJ1-5; 8 bases line up with TRBD1. Trimming cost V 0 bases and J 4 bases; bases outside gene matches: 8. CDR1 is SGHVS, CDR2 FQNEAQ, per germline. This CDR3 spans 17 amino acids.

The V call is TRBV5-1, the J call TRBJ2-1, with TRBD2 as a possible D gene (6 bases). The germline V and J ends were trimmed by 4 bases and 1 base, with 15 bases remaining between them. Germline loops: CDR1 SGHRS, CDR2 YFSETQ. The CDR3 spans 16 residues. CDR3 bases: TGCGCCAGCAGCAGTAGCGGAATAGCATCCTACAATGAGCAGTTCTTC. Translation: CASSSSGIASYNEQFF.

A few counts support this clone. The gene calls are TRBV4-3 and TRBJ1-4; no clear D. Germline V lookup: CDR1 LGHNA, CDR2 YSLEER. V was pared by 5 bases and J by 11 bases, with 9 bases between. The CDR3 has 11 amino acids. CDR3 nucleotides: TGCGCCAGCAGCGCCGAGAGTAAACTGTTTTTT. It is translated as CASSAESKLFF.

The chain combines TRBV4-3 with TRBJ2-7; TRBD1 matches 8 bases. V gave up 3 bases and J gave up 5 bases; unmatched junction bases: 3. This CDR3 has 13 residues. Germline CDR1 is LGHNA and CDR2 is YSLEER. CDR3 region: CASSQTGAHEQYF. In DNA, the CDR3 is TGCGCCAGCAGCCAGACAGGGGCCCACGAGCAGTACTTC.

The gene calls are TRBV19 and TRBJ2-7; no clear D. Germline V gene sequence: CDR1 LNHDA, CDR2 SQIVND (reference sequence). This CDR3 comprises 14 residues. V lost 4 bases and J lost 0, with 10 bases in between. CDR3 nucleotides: TGTGCCAGTAGTACGCAGGAATCCTCCTACGAGCAGTACTTC. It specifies CASSTQESSYEQYF.

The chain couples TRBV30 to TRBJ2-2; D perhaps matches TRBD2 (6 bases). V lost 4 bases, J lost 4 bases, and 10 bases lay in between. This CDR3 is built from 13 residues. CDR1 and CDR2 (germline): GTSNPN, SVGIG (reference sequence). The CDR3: CAWTSGGTGELFF. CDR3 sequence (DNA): TGTGCCTGGACTTCCGGGGGCACCGGGGAGCTGTTTTTT. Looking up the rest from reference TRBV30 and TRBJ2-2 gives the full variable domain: SQTIHQWPATLVQPVGSPLSLECTVEGTSNPNLYWYRQAAGRGLQLLFYSVGIGQISSEVPQNLSASRPQDRQFILSSKKLLLSDSGFYLCAWTSGGTGELFFGEGSRLTVL.

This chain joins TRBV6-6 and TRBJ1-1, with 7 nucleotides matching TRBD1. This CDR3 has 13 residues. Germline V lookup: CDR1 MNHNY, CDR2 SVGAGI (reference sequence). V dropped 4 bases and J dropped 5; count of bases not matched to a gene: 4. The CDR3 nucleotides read TGTGCCAGCAGTTCACAGGGGAGGACTGAAGCTTTCTTT. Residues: CASSSQGRTEAFF.

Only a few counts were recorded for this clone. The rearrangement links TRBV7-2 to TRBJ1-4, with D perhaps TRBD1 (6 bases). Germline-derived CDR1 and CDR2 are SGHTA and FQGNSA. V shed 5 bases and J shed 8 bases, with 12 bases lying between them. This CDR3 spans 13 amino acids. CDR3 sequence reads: CASSPGQKEKLFF. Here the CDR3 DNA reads TGTGCCAGCAGCCCAGGACAGAAAGAAAAACTGTTTTTT. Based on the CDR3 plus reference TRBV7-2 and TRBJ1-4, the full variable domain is GAGVSQSPSNKVTEKGKDVELRCDPISGHTALYWYRQSLGQGLEFLIYFQGNSAPDKSGLPSDRFSAERTGGSVSTLTIQRTQQEDSAVYLCASSPGQKEKLFFGSGTQLSVL.

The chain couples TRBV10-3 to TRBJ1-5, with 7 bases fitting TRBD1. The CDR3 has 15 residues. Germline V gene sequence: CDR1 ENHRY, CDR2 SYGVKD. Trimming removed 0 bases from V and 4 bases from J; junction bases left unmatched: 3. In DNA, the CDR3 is TGTGCCATCAGTGAGTCGAGACAGGGAAATCAGCCCCAGCATTTT. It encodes CAISESRQGNQPQHF.

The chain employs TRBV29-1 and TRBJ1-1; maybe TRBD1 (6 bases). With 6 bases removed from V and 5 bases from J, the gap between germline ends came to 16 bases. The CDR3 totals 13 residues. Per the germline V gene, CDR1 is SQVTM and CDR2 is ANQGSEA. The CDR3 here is CSVSVGGGTEAFF. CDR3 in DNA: TGCAGCGTCTCCGTAGGGGGGGGAACTGAAGCTTTCTTT.

The chain's CDR3 is CATSRFPQSGVVVNSPLHF. CDR3 nucleotides: TGTGCCACCAGCAGATTTCCACAGTCGGGGGTAGTGGTTAATTCACCCCTCCACTTT. The chain recombines TRBV15 with TRBJ1-6; D is perhaps TRBD1 (5 bases). The V end lost 2 bases, the J end lost 6 bases, and 23 bases lay between the germline ends. The germline V gene encodes CDR1 LNHNV and CDR2 YYDKDF (reference sequence). The CDR3 has 19 amino acids.